This entry describes one T cell receptor (beta chain). This sample was included in a study of T cell changes during pregnancy in multiple sclerosis. V was clipped by 4 bases and J by 4 bases; unmatched bases: 8. CDR1 is SGHTA, CDR2 FQGNSA, per germline. This CDR3 is 15 amino acids long. Sequenced by immunoSEQ multiplex PCR; TCRdb stores in-frame clones only, minus some. The profile shows around 56,000 clones, approximately 91% of them singletons. The source material was peripheral blood, sampled after pregnancy. The chain has TRBV7-2 and TRBJ2-3; 7 bases fit TRBD2. The source is a female donor with multiple sclerosis, enrolled in a pregnancy study. CDR3 DNA sequence: TGTGCCAGCAGCTACGGGAGGAGTCCAGCAGATACGCAGTATTTT. Translation gives CASSYGRSPADTQYF.